This TCR beta chain was recovered during a study of blood T cells in healthy people across ages. Broader study findings: Across samples, TCR beta diversity tracked strongly with naive T cell percentage. A roughly linear fall in TCR beta diversity per million T cells was seen with increasing age. Long-lived donors carried more naive CD4+ cells and greater diversity than aged donors.

Concerning this clonotype itself: Its matching antigen is unknown. Relative to the germline gene, one junction end is altered; a read error may explain this.

The germline gives CDR1 MGHRA, CDR2 YSYEKL. This CDR3 comprises 15 residues. Then a second PCR, running about 6 to 12 cycles, was carried out with a sample-barcoded 5' primer and a J-beta primer mix. MiXCR was run by TCRdb on the 5' RACE reads, yielding one entry per CDR3 protein. This sample has about 970,000 distinct CDR3 sequences, with about 51% found just once. This sequence originates from a woman in her fifties or sixties in good health. Sequencing input: blood. The V gene is TRBV4-1, the J gene TRBJ1-5, with a tentative D call TRBD1 (5 bases). DNA of the CDR3: TGCGCCAGCAGCCAACAGGGACCCGGCAATCAGCCCCGGCATTTT. Translated: CASSQQGPGNQPRHF.